A selection of T cell receptor beta chains follows, all from one sample in a study of CD8+ T cells in alopecia areata. Sequenced by immunoSEQ multiplex PCR; TCRdb stores in-frame clones only, minus some. The sample lists about 91,000 clones; roughly 42% were seen once. The sequenced material came from CD4+ T cells sorted from blood. These receptors all come from a human donor with alopecia areata. Each CDR3 is given with its conserved first and last residue. D genes are given only for firm matches. Not every row has a clone size; where given, it reads once, few, many or a size class.

D gene	J gene	clone size	V gene	CDR3 DNA	CDR3 protein
NA	TRBJ1-5	NA	TRBV30	TGTGCCTGGTCCGTTTGGCAGGGAGATCAGCCCCAGCATTTT	CAWSVWQGDQPQHF
NA	TRBJ1-4	few	TRBV6-1	TGTGCCAGCAGGAGGACGACAGGTGGGGAAAAACTGTTTTTT	CASRRTTGGEKLFF
NA	TRBJ2-7	few	TRBV23-1	TGCGCCAGCTGCCCCGGTGGGTTGGACGAGCAGTACTTC	CASCPGGLDEQYF
TRBD1	TRBJ2-6	NA	TRBV5-1	TGCGCCAGCAGCTGGAGCCCAGGGGGCGCTGGGGCCAACGTCCTGACTTTC	CASSWSPGGAGANVLTF
NA	TRBJ1-6	NA	TRBV6-4	TGTGCCAGCAGCAAACGGGAAGGAAATTCACCCCTCCACTTT	CASSKREGNSPLHF
TRBD1	TRBJ2-7	NA	TRBV7-2	TGTGCCAGCAGGGCTAGGGGACAGGGGGACGAGCAGTACTTC	CASRARGQGDEQYF
NA	TRBJ1-4	NA	TRBV5-1	TGCGCCAGCAGCCTGTCGAAAACTAATGAAAAACTGTTTTTT	CASSLSKTNEKLFF
NA	TRBJ2-3	few	TRBV2	TGTGCCAGCAGTGCGCAGGGGTCTCCAGATACGCAGTATTTT	CASSAQGSPDTQYF
NA	TRBJ1-2	few	TRBV28	TGTGCCAGCAGTTCCTCCCAGGGTGATGGCTACACCTTC	CASSSSQGDGYTF
NA	TRBJ2-3	NA	TRBV6-1	TGTGCCAGCAGTGAAGCGGGGACTAGCACAGATACGCAGTATTTT	CASSEAGTSTDTQYF
NA	TRBJ2-3	few	TRBV7-9	TGTGCCACCCGGAGCGGGACAGATACGCAGTATTTT	CATRSGTDTQYF
NA	TRBJ2-5	NA	TRBV7-9	TGTGCCAGCAGCCCTCGGGGGATGGAGACCCAGTACTTC	CASSPRGMETQYF
NA	TRBJ2-1	NA	TRBV27	TGTGCCAGCAGTTTATCAGGTAGTTCATTTGGCGGAGGTGAGCAGTTCTTC	CASSLSGSSFGGGEQFF
TRBD1	TRBJ2-2	few	TRBV5-1	TGCGCCAGCAGCTCCCAGGGGGCCGGGACCGGGGAGCTGTTTTTT	CASSSQGAGTGELFF
NA	TRBJ1-1	NA	TRBV29-1	TGCAGCGTTACAGGGAAAGGGAACACTGAAGCTTTCTTT	CSVTGKGNTEAFF
NA	TRBJ2-7	few	TRBV5-1	TGCGCCAGCACCTCAGGAGGGCAGGGCGTCTACGAGCAGTACTTC	CASTSGGQGVYEQYF
TRBD2	TRBJ2-3	few	TRBV29-1	TGCAGCGTTGAAGTTACTAGCGGGATTTCAGATACGCAGTATTTT	CSVEVTSGISDTQYF
NA	TRBJ1-1	NA	TRBV30	TGTGCCTGGGGCCCTGAGGGCACTGAAGCTTTCTTT	CAWGPEGTEAFF
TRBD2	TRBJ2-7	NA	TRBV29-1	TGCAGCGTTGACGGACTAGCGGGAGACGAGCAGTACTTC	CSVDGLAGDEQYF
NA	TRBJ1-5	NA	TRBV2	TGTGCCAGCGGGCAGGCCTACCAGCCCCAGCATTTT	CASGQAYQPQHF
NA	TRBJ2-7	few	TRBV29-1	TGCAGCGCCGGCAAAGGGGTCTCTGAGCAGTACTTC	CSAGKGVSEQYF
NA	TRBJ1-5	NA	TRBV14	TGTGCCAGCAGCCAGACCCGGAATCAGCCCCAGCATTTT	CASSQTRNQPQHF
NA	TRBJ1-1	NA	TRBV5-6	TGTGCCAGCAGCTTGTCGGGAGAAGCTTTCTTT	CASSLSGEAFF
TRBD1	TRBJ2-7	NA	TRBV30	TGTGCCTGGAGCCCGGGACAGGTGGGCGAGCAGTACTTC	CAWSPGQVGEQYF
TRBD2	TRBJ2-1	NA	TRBV29-1	TGCAGCGTTGAAGTTCCTAGCGGGAGAAGTAAGCAGTTCTTC	CSVEVPSGRSKQFF
TRBD1	TRBJ1-2	NA	TRBV5-1	TGCGCCAGCAGCTTGGGGACAGGGAGCGGCTACACCTTC	CASSLGTGSGYTF
NA	TRBJ2-7	NA	TRBV5-1	TGCGCCAGCAGCTACGCCATAAGCTCCTACGAGCAGTACTTC	CASSYAISSYEQYF
TRBD2	TRBJ2-3	NA	TRBV29-1	TGCAGCCTCGCCAGCGGGGCCAGCGATACGCAGTATTTT	CSLASGASDTQYF
NA	TRBJ2-6	few	TRBV25-1	TGTGCCAGCAGTGCCTCTCTCTCCTCTGGGGCCAACGTCCTGACTTTC	CASSASLSSGANVLTF
TRBD1	TRBJ2-7	NA	TRBV4-3	TGCGCCAGCAGCCATAGCCTAGGACAGGGTGGGCACGAGCAGTACTTC	CASSHSLGQGGHEQYF
NA	TRBJ1-2	NA	TRBV6-5	TGTGCCAGCAGACCACCGACAGGCGTCTTGGGAGGCTACACCTTC	CASRPPTGVLGGYTF
NA	TRBJ2-7	NA	TRBV28	TGTGCCAGCAGCCCCAGGGCAGCCGGAAATGGCGAGCAGTACTTC	CASSPRAAGNGEQYF
NA	TRBJ2-3	NA	TRBV11-3	TGTGCCAGCAGCTTAGATTCAGGCGCAGATACGCAGTATTTT	CASSLDSGADTQYF
TRBD1	TRBJ1-2	NA	TRBV10-3	TGTGCCATCAGTGAGGGGACAGACTATGGCTACACCTTC	CAISEGTDYGYTF
TRBD2	TRBJ2-7	NA	TRBV30	TGTGCCTGGATAGCGGGAGGGCCGCGGTTC	CAWIAGGPRF